The rows below give T cell receptor beta chains drawn from one sample of a study of CD8 T cells in ankylosing spondylitis. Each CDR3 protein is one row after TCRdb ran MiXCR on the 5' RACE reads. The sample has 190,000 or so distinct CDR3 sequences; 13% are singletons. Sequencing was carried out using blood, either unsorted or a sorted T cell fraction (not recorded which). The receptors come from a male donor with ankylosing spondylitis or in good health (not recorded which). The CDR3 runs from the conserved cysteine through the conserved F or W. A D gene is named only where the DNA matches it firmly. Size is omitted from some rows. Given values are once, few, many or a class for expanded clones.

TGTGCCAGCAGCTTGGTCGCGGAGCGGGTGGGGGTAGATGAGCAGTTCTTC | CASSLVAERVGVDEQFF | NA | TRBV5-4 | 17 | once | TRBJ2-1
TGTGCCAGCAGTTTGGAGGGGGTATCCTACGAGCAGTACTTC | CASSLEGVSYEQYF | NA | TRBV3-1 | 14 | NA | TRBJ2-7
TGTGCCAGCAGCGGACAGGGGATCCACAATGAGCAGTTCTTC | CASSGQGIHNEQFF | TRBD1 | TRBV7-9 | 14 | NA | TRBJ2-1
TGCAGTGGTGCGAATCGGGACTCCCACTCCTACAATGAGCAGTTCTTC | CSGANRDSHSYNEQFF | NA | TRBV20-1 | 16 | NA | TRBJ2-1
TGTGCCAGCAGACGGACAGGGACAACAGATACGCAGTATTTT | CASRRTGTTDTQYF | TRBD1 | TRBV12-3/TRBV12-4 | 14 | many | TRBJ2-3
TGTGCCAGCAGCCAAATGGGACAGGGCTCTGGAAACACCATATATTTT | CASSQMGQGSGNTIYF | TRBD1 | TRBV7-2 | 16 | NA | TRBJ1-3
TGTGCCAGCAGTTTGAACAGCATCTATGGCTACACCTTC | CASSLNSIYGYTF | NA | TRBV27 | 13 | NA | TRBJ1-2
TGTGCCAGCAGCGAGAAGGTCGCAGATACGCAGTATTTT | CASSEKVADTQYF | NA | TRBV7-9 | 13 | few | TRBJ2-3
TGTGCCACCAGTGATTTCGCCGACACAGATACGCAGTATTTT | CATSDFADTDTQYF | NA | TRBV24-1 | 14 | medium-sized | TRBJ2-3
TGTGCCAGCAGCTTAGCGGGGACAGGTGGCCTCGGGGAGCAGTACTTC | CASSLAGTGGLGEQYF | TRBD1 | TRBV7-9 | 16 | NA | TRBJ2-7
TGCGCCAGCAGGTCCGGGGTAGGCGAGCAGTACTTC | CASRSGVGEQYF | NA | TRBV4-1 | 12 | NA | TRBJ2-7
TGCGCCAGCAGCAGGGAGGGCCCAGAGCAGTACTTC | CASSREGPEQYF | TRBD2 | TRBV5-1 | 12 | NA | TRBJ2-7
TGCGCCAGCAGCCCACCTTTGAGGCAGGGGAACTATGGCTACACCTTC | CASSPPLRQGNYGYTF | NA | TRBV4-1 | 16 | NA | TRBJ1-2
TGTGCCAGCAGCCCCTGGGGGGGCAAGAGCTACGAGCAGTACTTC | CASSPWGGKSYEQYF | NA | TRBV14 | 15 | few | TRBJ2-7
TGTGCCAGCAGCCAAGTGGCTGGGGATACGCAGTATTTT | CASSQVAGDTQYF | NA | TRBV4-2 | 13 | many | TRBJ2-3
TGTGCCAGCAGCCGGACTAGCGAATACTCCTACGAGCAGTACTTC | CASSRTSEYSYEQYF | TRBD2 | TRBV7-9 | 15 | few | TRBJ2-7
TGTGCCAGCAGCGCGACAGGGATGAACACCGGGGAGCTGTTTTTT | CASSATGMNTGELFF | TRBD1 | TRBV7-9 | 15 | few | TRBJ2-2
TGCAGCGTTGTAGGGGTGGATGGGTACCCTACGACGCAGTACTTC | CSVVGVDGYPTTQYF | NA | TRBV29-1 | 15 | few | TRBJ2-7
TGCGCCAGCAGCCCGGGACCTGGGCCTGAAGCTTTCTTT | CASSPGPGPEAFF | NA | TRBV5-1 | 13 | NA | TRBJ1-1
TGTGCCAGCAGCGCCCAGAGGGAGGGTCCCTACGAGCAGTACTTC | CASSAQREGPYEQYF | TRBD2 | TRBV13 | 15 | NA | TRBJ2-7
TGCGCCAGCAGCCGATCGGACAGGGGGATCTACGAGCAGTACTTC | CASSRSDRGIYEQYF | TRBD1 | TRBV4-1 | 15 | many | TRBJ2-7
TGCGCCAGCAGCCCCCAGGCTAACACCGGGGAGCTGTTTTTT | CASSPQANTGELFF | NA | TRBV4-1 | 14 | NA | TRBJ2-2
TGTGCCAGCAGCCTCGAAGCTTTCTTT | CASSLEAFF | NA | TRBV7-9 | 9 | few | TRBJ1-1